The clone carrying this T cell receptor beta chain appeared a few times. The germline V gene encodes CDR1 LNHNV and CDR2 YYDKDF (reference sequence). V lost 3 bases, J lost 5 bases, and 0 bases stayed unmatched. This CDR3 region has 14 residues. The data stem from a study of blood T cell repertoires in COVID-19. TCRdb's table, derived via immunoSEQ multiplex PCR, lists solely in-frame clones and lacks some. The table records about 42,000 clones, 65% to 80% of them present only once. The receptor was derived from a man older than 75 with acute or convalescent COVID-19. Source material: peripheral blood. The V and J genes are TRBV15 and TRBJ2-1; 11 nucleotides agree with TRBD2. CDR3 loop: CATSRTSGNNEQFF. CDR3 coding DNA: TGTGCCACCAGCAGGACTAGCGGGAACAATGAGCAGTTCTTC.